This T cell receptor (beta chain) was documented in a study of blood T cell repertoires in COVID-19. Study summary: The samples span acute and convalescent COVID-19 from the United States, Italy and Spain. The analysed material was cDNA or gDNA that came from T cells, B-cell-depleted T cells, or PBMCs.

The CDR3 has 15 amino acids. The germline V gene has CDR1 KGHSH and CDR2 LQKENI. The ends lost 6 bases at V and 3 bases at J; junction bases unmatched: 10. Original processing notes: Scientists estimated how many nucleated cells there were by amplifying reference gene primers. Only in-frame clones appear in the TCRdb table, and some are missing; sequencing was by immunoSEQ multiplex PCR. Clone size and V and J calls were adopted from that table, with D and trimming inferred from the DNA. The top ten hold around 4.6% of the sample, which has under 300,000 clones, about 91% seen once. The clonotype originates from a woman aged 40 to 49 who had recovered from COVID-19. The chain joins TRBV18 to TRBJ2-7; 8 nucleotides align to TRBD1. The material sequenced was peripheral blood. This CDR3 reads CASSPYHTGGYEQYF. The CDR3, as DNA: TGTGCCAGCTCGCCATACCATACAGGGGGCTACGAGCAGTACTTC.